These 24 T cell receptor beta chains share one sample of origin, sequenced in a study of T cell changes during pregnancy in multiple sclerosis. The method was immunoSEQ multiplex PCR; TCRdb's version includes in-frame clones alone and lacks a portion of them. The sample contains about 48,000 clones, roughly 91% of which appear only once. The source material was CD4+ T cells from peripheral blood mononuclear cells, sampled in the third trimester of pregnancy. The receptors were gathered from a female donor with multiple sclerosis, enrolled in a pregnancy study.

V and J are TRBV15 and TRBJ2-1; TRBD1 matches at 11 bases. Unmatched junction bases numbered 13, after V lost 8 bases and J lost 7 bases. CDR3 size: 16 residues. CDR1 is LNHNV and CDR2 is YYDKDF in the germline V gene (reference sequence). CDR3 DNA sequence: TGTGCCACCTCAGTGGGGGCCGGGACAGGGGGTAATGAGCAGTTCTTC. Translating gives CATSVGAGTGGNEQFF. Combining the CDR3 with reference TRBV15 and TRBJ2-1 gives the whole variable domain DAMVIQNPRYQVTQFGKPVTLSCSQTLNHNVMYWYQQKSSQAPKLLFHYYDKDFNNEADTPDNFQSRRPNTSFCFLDIRSPGLGDTAMYLCATSVGAGTGGNEQFFGPGTRLTVL.

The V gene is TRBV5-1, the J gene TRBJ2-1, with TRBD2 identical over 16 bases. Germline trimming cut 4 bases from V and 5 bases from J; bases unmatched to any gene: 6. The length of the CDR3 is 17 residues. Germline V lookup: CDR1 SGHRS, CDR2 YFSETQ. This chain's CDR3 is CASSLGTSGGADNEQFF. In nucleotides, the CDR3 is TGCGCCAGCAGCCTTGGGACTAGCGGGGGGGCCGACAATGAGCAGTTCTTC.

This CDR3 reads CASSLDTRQGLSYEQYF. The DNA of the CDR3 is TGTGCCAGCAGCTTAGATACAAGGCAGGGTCTCTCCTACGAGCAGTACTTC. The V call is TRBV7-8, the J call TRBJ2-7; the D gene is possibly TRBD1 (5 bases). Germline CDR1 is SGHVS and CDR2 is FQNEAQ. V was pared by 1 base and J by 0 bases, with 16 bases between. This CDR3 spans 17 amino acids.

The CDR3 nucleotides read TGTGCCAGTAGCCCGACAGGATCCTACGAGCAGTACTTC. Encoded protein: CASSPTGSYEQYF. The chain links TRBV19 to TRBJ2-7; the D gene is possibly TRBD1 (6 bases). The CDR3 has 13 amino acids. V shed 6 bases and J shed 1 base, with 10 bases lying between them. Germline CDR1 and CDR2: LNHDA and SQIVND (reference sequence).

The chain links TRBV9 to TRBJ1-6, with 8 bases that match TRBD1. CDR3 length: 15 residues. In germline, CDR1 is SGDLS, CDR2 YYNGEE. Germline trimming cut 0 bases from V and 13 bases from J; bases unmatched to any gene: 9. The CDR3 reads CASSVGTGPEGPLHF. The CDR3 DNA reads TGTGCCAGCAGCGTAGGGACAGGGCCAGAGGGTCCCCTCCACTTT.

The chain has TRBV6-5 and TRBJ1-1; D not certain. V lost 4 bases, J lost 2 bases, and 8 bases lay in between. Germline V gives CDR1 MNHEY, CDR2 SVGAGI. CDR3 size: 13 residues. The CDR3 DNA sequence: TGTGCCAGCAGTTGGTACAGCAACACTGAAGCTTTCTTT. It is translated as CASSWYSNTEAFF.

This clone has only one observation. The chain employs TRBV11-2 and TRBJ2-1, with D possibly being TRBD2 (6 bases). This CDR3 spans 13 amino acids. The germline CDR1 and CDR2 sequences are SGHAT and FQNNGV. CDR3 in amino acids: CAAQVGGGSEQFF. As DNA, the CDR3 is TGTGCAGCACAGGTCGGCGGAGGGAGTGAGCAGTTCTTC.

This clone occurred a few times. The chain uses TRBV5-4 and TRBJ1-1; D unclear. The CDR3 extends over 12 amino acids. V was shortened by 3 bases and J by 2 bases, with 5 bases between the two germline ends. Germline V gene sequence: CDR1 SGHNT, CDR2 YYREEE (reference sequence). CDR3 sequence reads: CASSSPNTEAFF. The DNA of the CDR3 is TGTGCCAGCAGCTCCCCTAACACTGAAGCTTTCTTT.

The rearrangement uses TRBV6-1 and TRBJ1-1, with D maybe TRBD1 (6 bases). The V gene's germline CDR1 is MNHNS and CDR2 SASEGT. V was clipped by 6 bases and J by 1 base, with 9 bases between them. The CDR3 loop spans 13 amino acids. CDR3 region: CASRLQGNTEAFF. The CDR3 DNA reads TGTGCCAGCAGACTACAGGGGAACACTGAAGCTTTCTTT.

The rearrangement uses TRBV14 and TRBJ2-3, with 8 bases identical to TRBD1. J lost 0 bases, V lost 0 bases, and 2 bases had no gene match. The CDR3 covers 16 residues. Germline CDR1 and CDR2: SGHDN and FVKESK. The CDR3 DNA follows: TGTGCCAGCAGCCAAGACAGGGGGCGAAGCACAGATACGCAGTATTTT. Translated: CASSQDRGRSTDTQYF.

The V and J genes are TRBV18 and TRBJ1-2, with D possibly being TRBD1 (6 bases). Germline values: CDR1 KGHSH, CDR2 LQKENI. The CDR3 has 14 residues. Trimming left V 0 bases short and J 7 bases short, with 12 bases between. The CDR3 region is CASSPPTGVGGYTF. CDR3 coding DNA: TGTGCCAGCTCACCACCGACAGGCGTGGGTGGCTACACCTTC. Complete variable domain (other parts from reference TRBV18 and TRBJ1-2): NAGVMQNPRHLVRRRGQEARLRCSPMKGHSHVYWYRQLPEEGLKFMVYLQKENIIDESGMPKERFSAEFPKEGPSILRIQQVVRGDSAAYFCASSPPTGVGGYTFGSGTRLTVV.

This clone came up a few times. This CDR3 reads CASSLTGQGAEQYF. The CDR3 coding sequence is TGTGCCAGCAGCCTTACGGGACAGGGGGCCGAGCAGTACTTC. The chain recombines TRBV7-9 with TRBJ2-7; 12 nucleotides agree with TRBD1. CDR1 and CDR2 (germline): SEHNR, FQNEAQ (reference sequence). The length of the CDR3 is 14 residues. V was clipped by 5 bases and J by 6 bases; unmatched bases: 5.

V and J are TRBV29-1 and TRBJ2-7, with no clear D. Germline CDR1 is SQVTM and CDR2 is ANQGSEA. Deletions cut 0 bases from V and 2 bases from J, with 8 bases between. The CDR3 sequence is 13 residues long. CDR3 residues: CSVEDESTYEQYF. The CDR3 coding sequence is TGCAGCGTTGAAGATGAGTCGACCTACGAGCAGTACTTC.

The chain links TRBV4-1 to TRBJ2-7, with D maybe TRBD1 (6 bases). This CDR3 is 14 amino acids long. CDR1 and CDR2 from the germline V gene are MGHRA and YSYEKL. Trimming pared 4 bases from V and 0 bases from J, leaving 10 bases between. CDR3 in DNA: TGCGCCAGCAGCCGGACAGACGCCTCCTACGAGCAGTACTTC. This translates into CASSRTDASYEQYF.

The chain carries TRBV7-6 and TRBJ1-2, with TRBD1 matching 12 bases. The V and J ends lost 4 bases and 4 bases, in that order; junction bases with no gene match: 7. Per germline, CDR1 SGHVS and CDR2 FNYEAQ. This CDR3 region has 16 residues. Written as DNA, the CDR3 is TGTGCCAGCAGCTCGGGACAGGGGGCGGGTAGCTATGGCTACACCTTC. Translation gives CASSSGQGAGSYGYTF.

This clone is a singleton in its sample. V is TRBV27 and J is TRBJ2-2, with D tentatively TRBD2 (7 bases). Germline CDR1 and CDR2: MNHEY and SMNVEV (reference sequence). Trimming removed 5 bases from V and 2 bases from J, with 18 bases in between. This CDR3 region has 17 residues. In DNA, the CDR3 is TGTGCCAGCAGTCCAGCCCGGGCGGGGGCTAACACCGGGGAGCTGTTTTTT. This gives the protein CASSPARAGANTGELFF.

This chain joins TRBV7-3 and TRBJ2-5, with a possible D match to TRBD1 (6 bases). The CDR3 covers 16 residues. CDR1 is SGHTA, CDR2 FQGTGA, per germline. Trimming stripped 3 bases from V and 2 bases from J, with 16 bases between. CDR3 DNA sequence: TGTGCCAGCAGCTTTCTTCCCAGGGGAACTCAAGAGACCCAGTACTTC. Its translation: CASSFLPRGTQETQYF. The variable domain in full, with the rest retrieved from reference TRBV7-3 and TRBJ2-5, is GAGVSQTPSNKVTEKGKYVELRCDPISGHTALYWYRQSLGQGPEFLIYFQGTGAADDSGLPNDRFFAVRPEGSVSTLKIQRTERGDSAVYLCASSFLPRGTQETQYFGPGTRLLVL.

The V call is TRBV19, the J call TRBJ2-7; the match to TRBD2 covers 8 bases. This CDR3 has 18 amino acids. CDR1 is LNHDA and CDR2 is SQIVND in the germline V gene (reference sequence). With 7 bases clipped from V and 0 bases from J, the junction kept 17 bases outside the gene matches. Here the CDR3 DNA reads TGTGCCAGTAACACCTTTGGCGGGGGGCTCCAAAGCTCCTACGAGCAGTACTTC. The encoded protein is CASNTFGGGLQSSYEQYF. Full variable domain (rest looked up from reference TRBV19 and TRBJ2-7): DGGITQSPKYLFRKEGQNVTLSCEQNLNHDAMYWYRQDPGQGLRLIYYSQIVNDFQKGDIAEGYSVSREKKESFPLTVTSAQKNPTAFYLCASNTFGGGLQSSYEQYFGPGTRLTVT.

CDR3: CASSLVLQGVDGYTF. The CDR3 nucleotides read TGTGCCAGCAGCTTAGTGTTGCAGGGCGTGGATGGCTACACCTTC. The chain links TRBV7-9 to TRBJ1-2; TRBD1 might be the D (5 bases). Trimming took 1 base from V and 6 from J, leaving 15 bases between them. The CDR3 loop spans 15 amino acids. Germline V gives CDR1 SEHNR, CDR2 FQNEAQ (reference sequence).

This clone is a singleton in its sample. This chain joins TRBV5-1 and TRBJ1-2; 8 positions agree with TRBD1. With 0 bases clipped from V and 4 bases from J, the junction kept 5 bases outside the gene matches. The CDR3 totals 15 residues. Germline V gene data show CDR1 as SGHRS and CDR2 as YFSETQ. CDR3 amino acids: CASSLDGQGVYGYTF. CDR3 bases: TGCGCCAGCAGCTTGGACGGACAGGGAGTCTATGGCTACACCTTC.

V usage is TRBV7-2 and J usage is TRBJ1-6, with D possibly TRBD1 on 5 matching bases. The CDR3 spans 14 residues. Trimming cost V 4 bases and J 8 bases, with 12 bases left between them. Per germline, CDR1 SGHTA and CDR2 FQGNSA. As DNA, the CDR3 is TGTGCCAGCAGCTCCCATGGGGCAGATTCACCCCTCCACTTT. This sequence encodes CASSSHGADSPLHF.

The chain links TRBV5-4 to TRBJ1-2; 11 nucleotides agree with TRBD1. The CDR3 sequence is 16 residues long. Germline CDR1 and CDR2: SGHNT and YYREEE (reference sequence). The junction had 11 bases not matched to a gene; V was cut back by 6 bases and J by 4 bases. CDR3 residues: CASIQKGGTGGYGYTF. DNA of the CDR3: TGTGCCAGCATCCAAAAAGGAGGGACAGGGGGCTATGGCTACACCTTC.

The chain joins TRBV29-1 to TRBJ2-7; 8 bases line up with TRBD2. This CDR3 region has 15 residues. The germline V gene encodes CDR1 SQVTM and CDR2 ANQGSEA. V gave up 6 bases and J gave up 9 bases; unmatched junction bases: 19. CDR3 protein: CSVGRGGTKGIRQYF. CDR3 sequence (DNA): TGCAGCGTGGGCCGGGGGGGGACAAAAGGAATAAGGCAGTACTTC.

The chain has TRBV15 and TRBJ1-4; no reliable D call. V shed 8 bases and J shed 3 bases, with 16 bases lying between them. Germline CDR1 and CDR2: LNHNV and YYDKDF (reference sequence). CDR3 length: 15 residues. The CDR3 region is CATARREVANEKLFF. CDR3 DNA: TGTGCCACCGCGAGGAGGGAGGTGGCTAATGAAAAACTGTTTTTT.